The 6 T cell receptor beta chains given below trace back to one sample, sequenced in a study of cytomegalovirus exposure and HLA in healthy donors. The PCR used 60 Vbeta and 13 Jbeta primers. The repertoire was sequenced with immunoSEQ multiplex PCR; TCRdb's copy has only in-frame clones and lacks some. The profile shows around 140,000 clones, 77% of them singletons. Sequenced material: PBMCs. These receptors were taken from a male donor in good health and CMV-seronegative.

The rearrangement uses TRBV15 and TRBJ2-5; 14 nucleotides line up with TRBD2. Near its end, the DNA agrees better with TRBJ2-7, so the J call may be wrong. CDR1 is LNHNV and CDR2 is YYDKDF in the germline V gene (reference sequence). The CDR3 consists of 16 residues. The CDR3 protein is CATSGTSGGPSYEQYF. CDR3 bases: TGTGCCACCAGCGGGACTAGCGGGGGACCCTCCTACGAGCAGTACTTC.

The chain employs TRBV6-6 and TRBJ2-3; 9 positions agree with TRBD2. Per the germline V gene, CDR1 is MNHNY and CDR2 is SVGAGI (reference sequence). The V and J ends lost 2 bases and 3 bases, in that order; junction bases with no gene match: 3. CDR3 length: 15 residues. CDR3 loop: CASSYRTSGTDTQYF. CDR3 DNA: TGTGCCAGCAGTTACCGAACTAGCGGGACAGATACGCAGTATTTT.

The chain combines TRBV5-1 with TRBJ2-3; no clear D. CDR1 and CDR2 (germline): SGHRS, YFSETQ. This CDR3 spans 14 amino acids. V dropped 4 bases and J dropped 6 bases, with 15 bases sitting between them. CDR3 residues: CASSPLKSSDTQYF. The CDR3 DNA is TGCGCCAGCAGCCCTCTTAAATCCTCGGATACGCAGTATTTT.

The genes are TRBV18 and TRBJ2-3; D gene unclear. This CDR3 contains 12 residues. V was shortened by 6 bases and J by 2 bases, with 6 bases between the two germline ends. The V gene's germline CDR1 is KGHSH and CDR2 LQKENI. The CDR3 DNA follows: TGTGCCAGCTCCCCTAACACAGATACGCAGTATTTT. As protein: CASSPNTDTQYF.

The rearrangement uses TRBV4-2 and TRBJ1-4, with D hard to call. The CDR3 is 16 residues long. V was trimmed by 0 bases and J by 8 bases, leaving 16 bases between them. Germline CDR1 LGHNA, CDR2 YNFKEQ. CDR3 DNA sequence: TGTGCCAGCAGCCAAGATATGGGATCGGGGAGCGAAAAACTGTTTTTT. It is translated as CASSQDMGSGSEKLFF.

The V call is TRBV27, the J call TRBJ2-3, with no clear D. This CDR3 is 14 amino acids long. The germline V and J ends were trimmed by 5 bases and 2 bases, with 11 bases remaining between them. Looked up from germline, CDR1 is MNHEY and CDR2 is SMNVEV (reference sequence). CDR3 in amino acids: CASSLGSLTDTQYF. The CDR3 nucleotides read TGTGCCAGCAGTCTCGGTAGTCTCACAGATACGCAGTATTTT.